This T cell receptor (beta chain) was found in a study of post-analysis software for immune sequencing data. Overall study results and limits: Those with multiple sclerosis, the patient group, showed significantly lower normalized Chao1 diversity than controls. Five or six TRBV segments were more frequent in patients than controls; TRBV5-6, TRBV5-1 and TRBV20-1 belonged to this group. F measure grouped same-batch samples tightly together.

Notes on this clonotype: The antigen remains undetermined.

The library was made from cDNA and included unique molecular identifiers. Each CDR3 protein gets one entry after TCRdb re-called the PCR reads with MiXCR. The sample carries about 540,000 distinct CDR3 sequences, approximately 31% recorded once. This CDR3 contains 16 residues. Germline V gene sequence: CDR1 MNHNY, CDR2 SVGAGI (reference sequence). The germline V and J ends were trimmed by 7 bases and 1 base, with 18 bases remaining between them. The rearrangement uses TRBV6-6 and TRBJ2-3, with no clear D. Material: blood. The TCR originated in a girl aged 2 to 17 with multiple sclerosis. CDR3 nucleotides: TGTGCCAGCAAGCCCGACTCCGAAGGTGGCACAGATACGCAGTATTTT. As protein: CASKPDSEGGTDTQYF.